Many counts were recorded for the clone carrying this TCR beta chain. Its antigen is not identified. No ophthalmopathy progression within 18 months constituted stable Graves' hyperthyroidism. Uncontrolled infection, other autoimmune disease, pregnancy and lactation each barred patients from inclusion. The data were obtained in a study of T cells in Graves' hyperthyroidism and ophthalmopathy. Study summary: Any treatment followed the collection of peripheral blood at initial diagnosis.

This CDR3 has 13 amino acids. The V gene's germline CDR1 is ENHRY and CDR2 SYGVKD. With 3 bases removed from V and 2 bases from J, the gap between germline ends came to 7 bases. Amplified regions were TCR beta CDR3 sequences from RNA transcripts. The primer set for the first-round RT-PCR of the TCR CDR3 was HTBI. MiXCR, applied by TCRdb to the multiplex PCR reads, yields one record per CDR3 protein. This sample carries over 450,000 distinct CDR3 sequences, approximately 15% of them seen once, and the ten largest clones take 15% to 20%. Study-wide results and limits: Researchers found most expanded thyroid clonotypes above 0.001 in blood as well.

The TCR sequence derives from a young woman with Graves' hyperthyroidism. Sequencing was carried out using blood. The chain has TRBV10-3 and TRBJ1-1; tentative D call: TRBD1 (6 bases). The CDR3 region is CAISEQGNTEAFF. The CDR3 nucleotides are TGTGCCATCAGTGAACAGGGCAACACTGAAGCTTTCTTT.